Below, one T cell receptor (beta chain) is given with its context. Additional DNA sequences in this sample encode the identical CDR3. Participants, roughly 18 to 89 years old, spanned around 25 US areas. This sample was taken from a study of blood T cell repertoires in COVID-19. V lost 3 bases and J lost 7, with 6 bases in between. The CDR3 extends over 12 amino acids. Repertoires were generated with immunoSEQ multiplex PCR, while TCRdb's copy carries only in-frame clones and drops some. This sample has fewer than 500,000 clones; 87% occur once, and the top ten carry about 2.1%. The chain couples TRBV12-3 or TRBV12-4 to TRBJ2-2; D is uncertain. This sequence originates from a woman aged 18 to 35 with acute COVID-19. The sequencing sample was made of PBMCs or T cells enriched from blood (not recorded which). CDR3 bases: TGTGCCAGCAGTTTGAGTAGCGGGGAGCTGTTTTTT. Protein product: CASSLSSGELFF.